The source of this T cell receptor (beta chain) is a study of cytomegalovirus exposure and HLA in healthy donors. Study-wide points: Later work found most CMV-associated TCR beta chains apparently HLA-restricted.

Each donor's status was that of a healthy bone marrow donor. The PCR employed 60 Vbeta primers together with 13 Jbeta primers. The repertoire was sequenced with immunoSEQ multiplex PCR; TCRdb's copy has only in-frame clones and lacks some. This table holds 110,000 to 150,000 clones, about 8.9% found once. This clone was detected a few times. Its specificity is not known. What was sequenced was PBMCs. The clonotype was recovered from a man in his fifties in good health and CMV-seronegative.

The CDR3 sequence is CASTPRWQWTSGRINNEQFF. In DNA form, the CDR3 reads TGCGCCAGCACCCCTAGGTGGCAGTGGACTAGCGGGAGAATCAATAATGAGCAGTTCTTC. J is TRBJ2-1 and V is TRBV23-1, with 13 bases aligning to TRBD2. TRBV23-1 is noted as an ORF with a role that remains uncertain. The ends lost 7 bases at V and 7 bases at J; junction bases unmatched: 22. The CDR3 loop spans 20 amino acids.